The clone carrying this TCR beta chain was detected only once. The target antigen is unknown. The sample comes from a study of shared clonotypes between healthy human individuals. Study background: Sampling drew on donors who were a couple of women and a few men aged 18 to 49.

Clones were read by immunoSEQ multiplex PCR, and TCRdb kept only the in-frame ones, dropping some. There are 2 million to 3 million clones in the sample; around nine tenths occur only once, and more than 0.12% lies in the top ten. Study-wide results and caveats: Few donors restricted represented genetic and exposure-history diversity. Relative to memory subsets, naive subsets generally showed larger estimated richness.

Donors comprised only Caucasian adults living in Nashville, Tennessee. The V gene's germline CDR1 is MNHNY and CDR2 SVGAGI (reference sequence). V dropped 6 bases and J dropped 2 bases, with 5 bases sitting between them. The CDR3 loop spans 12 amino acids. The V gene is TRBV6-6, the J gene TRBJ1-3; D ambiguous. The sequencing input was naive CD4+ T cells sorted from blood. Subset denoted: CD45RA+ positively selected. The clonotype comes from a man younger than 30 in good health. CDR3 residues: CASRGPGNTIYF. CDR3 DNA sequence: TGTGCCAGCAGGGGTCCTGGAAACACCATATATTTT.